Sequencing of this TCR beta chain was carried out in a study of shared clonotypes between healthy human individuals. Study results and limitations: The low donor count limited represented genetic and exposure-history diversity. Naive subsets generally had larger estimated richness than memory subsets. The sole specimen, blood, was sampled, and tissue repertoires likely differ.

Worth noting for this clone: Its antigen remains unknown.

Method: immunoSEQ multiplex PCR; TCRdb's copy keeps in-frame clones and lacks some. Altogether about 2.4 million clones are present, over 85% being singletons, with the ten largest covering approximately 0.37%. This CDR3 contains 16 residues. The germline V gene has CDR1 ENHRY and CDR2 SYGVKD. V trimming: 1 base; J trimming: 6 bases; junction bases outside the gene matches: 5. The sequence was obtained from a man aged 18 to 35 in good health. Some clones in this sample may be carry-over from other donors' samples. J is TRBJ2-2 and V is TRBV10-3; 10 nucleotides align to TRBD1. Sample: naive CD4+ T cells from PBMCs. Subset in this sample: CD45RA+ positively selected. The CDR3 region is CAISEFRDRGAGELFF. Here the CDR3 DNA reads TGTGCCATCAGTGAGTTCCGGGACAGGGGAGCCGGGGAGCTGTTTTTT.